This is a list of T cell receptor beta chains from one sample in a study of blood T cell repertoires in COVID-19. Produced via immunoSEQ multiplex PCR; TCRdb's table is partial and in-frame only. Among roughly 200,000 clones listed, approximately 82% were seen once. What was sequenced was PBMCs or T cells enriched from blood (not recorded which). Receptor source: a woman aged 55 to 70 with acute COVID-19. Each CDR3 is given with its conserved first and last residue. D genes are given only for firm matches. For some rows the clone size is stated as once, few or many, or as a class when expanded; others skip it.

clone_size d_call j_call v_call cdr3_nt cdr3_aa
. TRBD2 TRBJ2-1 TRBV9 TGTGCCAGCAGCGTGACAGCGGGGCGAAGAACCAGAAATGAGCAGTTCTTC CASSVTAGRRTRNEQFF
. . TRBJ2-5 TRBV12-3/TRBV12-4 TGTGCCAGCAGCTATCAGGGTGCCCCTCACTTC CASSYQGAPHF
. TRBD1 TRBJ1-5 TRBV5-1 TGCGCCAGCAGCTTACAGGGGGCGCAGACTCAGCCCCAGCATTTT CASSLQGAQTQPQHF
. . TRBJ2-1 TRBV3-1/TRBV3-2 TGTGCCAGCAGACTCGCGAGAGAGCAGTTCTTC CASRLAREQFF
. TRBD2 TRBJ2-3 TRBV5-1 TGCGCCAGCAGCCCCAGCGGGGGGTATGGCACAGATACGCAGTATTTT CASSPSGGYGTDTQYF
. . TRBJ1-3 TRBV10-3 TGTGCCACCGCCGGGGGGGTGCGGTCGAACTCTGGAAACACCATATATTTT CATAGGVRSNSGNTIYF
. . TRBJ1-1 TRBV10-3 TGTGCCATCAGTGACAGGTCTCTTAACACTGAAGCTTTCTTT CAISDRSLNTEAFF
. . TRBJ1-6 TRBV3-1/TRBV3-2 TGTGCCAGCAGCCAGCGGTCCAATAATTCACCCCTCCACTTT CASSQRSNNSPLHF
. . TRBJ2-7 TRBV4-3 TGCGCCAGCAGCCAAGAGTGGGTGGGGGCCTCCTACGAGCAGTACTTC CASSQEWVGASYEQYF
. TRBD1 TRBJ1-6 TRBV6-5 TGTGCCACAGGGACAGACTATAATTCACCCCTCCACTTT CATGTDYNSPLHF
. TRBD2 TRBJ2-2 TRBV7-6 TGTGCCAGCAGCACTGCCGGGACTAGCGGGGGGGCCGACGGGGAGCTGTTTTTT CASSTAGTSGGADGELFF
. . TRBJ1-2 TRBV29-1 TGCAGCGTGCGTAGGAGTGATGGCTACACCTTC CSVRRSDGYTF
. . TRBJ2-1 TRBV4-2 TGTGCCAGCAGCCAAGACGGGGTTATTCGGGCTAAGACATCTGAGCAGTTCTTC CASSQDGVIRAKTSEQFF
once . TRBJ1-1 TRBV6-5 TGTGCCAGCGCCCGGGACACTGAAGCTTTCTTT CASARDTEAFF
. . TRBJ2-5 TRBV5-1 TGCGCCAGCGCGGGGGCTAGATGGTCAGAGACCCAGTACTTC CASAGARWSETQYF
once . TRBJ2-3 TRBV5-1 TGCGCCAGCAGCTTTAGCCTCACTAGCACAGATACGCAGTATTTT CASSFSLTSTDTQYF
. . TRBJ1-2 TRBV6-5 TGTGCCAGCCGATCTGGGAGGAACTATGGCTACACCTTC CASRSGRNYGYTF
few . TRBJ1-6 TRBV9 TGTGCCAGCAGCGTAGACCCGGGAGCGATTAATTCACCCCTCCACTTT CASSVDPGAINSPLHF
once . TRBJ2-7 TRBV2 TGTGCCAGCAGCCCCCCGAGGGGCGGGGCGAGCTCCTACGAGCAGTACTTC CASSPPRGGASSYEQYF
. . TRBJ1-2 TRBV5-6 TGTGCCAGCAGCTCCGGGACACGGGTTCTTGGCTACACCTTC CASSSGTRVLGYTF
few . TRBJ1-2 TRBV5-4 TGTGCCAGCAGCCTTGGGACAAGAGGCTACACCTTC CASSLGTRGYTF
. . TRBJ2-7 TRBV5-1 TGCGCCAGCAGCATTTTGGACAGCTCCTACGAGCAGTACTTC CASSILDSSYEQYF
. TRBD1 TRBJ2-2 TRBV7-6 TGTGCCAGCAGTTCCCAGAGGGGGCAGGCCGGGGAGCTGTTTTTT CASSSQRGQAGELFF
few TRBD1 TRBJ1-2 TRBV18 TGTGCCAGCTCACCCACCGGGACAGGGGGCTCTCGGGGCTACACCTTC CASSPTGTGGSRGYTF
. . TRBJ1-5 TRBV3-1/TRBV3-2 TGTGCCAGCAGCCTCGCGACAGCGAATCAGCCCCAGCATTTT CASSLATANQPQHF
. . TRBJ1-6 TRBV5-1 TGCGCCAGCAGCAGGACAGCCAGCTCCTATAATTCACCCCTCCACTTT CASSRTASSYNSPLHF